Shown below are 3 T cell receptor beta chains from a single sample sequenced in a study of cytomegalovirus exposure and HLA in healthy donors. PCR primers comprised 60 Vbeta and 13 Jbeta primers. Clones were sequenced by immunoSEQ multiplex PCR, and TCRdb holds only the in-frame ones, with some missing. The top ten clones hold approximately 3.9% of a sample with 95,000 to 100,000 clones, more than 70% of them seen once. Sequences were obtained from PBMCs. Receptors were obtained from a man aged 30-40 years in good health and CMV-seronegative.

The chain carries TRBV29-1 and TRBJ1-1; 7 bases fit TRBD1. Germline CDR1 and CDR2: SQVTM and ANQGSEA. V lost 6 bases, J lost 1 base, and 8 bases stayed unmatched. The CDR3 totals 14 residues. The CDR3 DNA sequence: TGCAGCGTCCAACCCGGGACAGCGAACACTGAAGCTTTCTTT. Protein sequence: CSVQPGTANTEAFF.

The CDR3 DNA sequence: TGTGCCAGCAAGCAGGGGGGAGTGGCTGAAGCTTTCTTT. It is translated as CASKQGGVAEAFF. The chain employs TRBV6-1 and TRBJ1-1; 7 nucleotides agree with TRBD1. The CDR3 sequence is 13 residues long. Germline CDR1 is MNHNS and CDR2 is SASEGT. V trimming: 7 bases; J trimming: 6 bases; junction bases outside the gene matches: 8.

In its sample, this clone was seen a few times. The rearrangement uses TRBV4-2 and TRBJ2-3; perhaps TRBD2 as D (5 bases). The CDR3 loop spans 13 amino acids. CDR1 is LGHNA and CDR2 is YNFKEQ in the germline V gene. V was cut by 4 bases and J by 4 bases, with 9 bases left in between. Here the CDR3 DNA reads TGTGCCAGCAGCCCCACTAGAGCAGATACGCAGTATTTT. This gives the protein CASSPTRADTQYF.